The TCR beta chain under discussion was sequenced for a study of T-cell memory formation after mild COVID-19. TCRdb called the 5' RACE reads again in MiXCR, with one record for every CDR3 protein. The sample holds hundreds of thousands of distinct CDR3 sequences, approximately 19% seen once. Material for sequencing was PBMCs or a T cell subset sorted from them (not recorded which). The receptor's source is an adult woman who had mild COVID-19 (a few samples of this study predate the infection). Cell type and time point are not known.

The DNA for the CDR3 is TGCAGTGCTAACAGGGGCGATTACGAGCAGTACTTC. This encodes CSANRGDYEQYF. The chain uses TRBV20-1 and TRBJ2-7, with 7 bases fitting TRBD1. CDR1 DFQATT and CDR2 SNEGSKA come from the germline V gene (reference sequence). J lost 4 bases, V lost 4 bases, and 4 bases had no gene match. The CDR3 is made up of 12 amino acids.